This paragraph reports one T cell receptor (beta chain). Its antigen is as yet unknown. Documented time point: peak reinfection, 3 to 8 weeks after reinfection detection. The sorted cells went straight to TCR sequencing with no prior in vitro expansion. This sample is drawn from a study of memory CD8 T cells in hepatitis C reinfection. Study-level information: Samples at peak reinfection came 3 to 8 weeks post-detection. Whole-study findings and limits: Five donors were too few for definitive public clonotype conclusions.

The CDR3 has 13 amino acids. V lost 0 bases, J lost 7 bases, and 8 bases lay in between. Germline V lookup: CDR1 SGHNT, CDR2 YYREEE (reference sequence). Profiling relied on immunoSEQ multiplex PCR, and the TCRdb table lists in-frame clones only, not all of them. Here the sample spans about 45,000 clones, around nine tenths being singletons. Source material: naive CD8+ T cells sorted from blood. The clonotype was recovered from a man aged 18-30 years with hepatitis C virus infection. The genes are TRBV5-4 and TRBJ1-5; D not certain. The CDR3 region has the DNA TGTGCCAGCAGCTTGGGCGGGTCCCAGCCCCAGCATTTT. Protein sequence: CASSLGGSQPQHF.